Below, 11 T cell receptor beta chains from the same sample are listed, as sequenced in a study of blood T cells in healthy people across ages. Then a second PCR, running about 6 to 11 cycles, was carried out with a sample-barcoded 5' primer and a J-beta primer mix. TCRdb ran MiXCR on the 5' RACE reads and lists one entry per CDR3 protein. This table has about 1.1 million distinct CDR3 sequences, 35% to 40% appearing once. The sample taken for sequencing was blood. These receptors originate from a man between 18 and 29 years old in good health.

The genes are TRBV20-1 and TRBJ2-5; 7 bases match TRBD1. CDR1 DFQATT and CDR2 SNEGSKA come from the germline V gene (reference sequence). The length of the CDR3 is 13 residues. The V gene end was trimmed by 6 bases and the J gene end by 2 bases; junction bases not matched to a gene: 6. Here the CDR3 reads CSAAGTEQETQYF. CDR3 nucleotide sequence: TGCAGTGCAGCCGGGACAGAACAAGAGACCCAGTACTTC.

This clonotype was observed a few times. This rearrangement joins TRBV25-1 to TRBJ1-4; TRBD1 might be the D (6 bases). Trimming stripped 1 base from V and 7 bases from J, with 16 bases between. The CDR3 length is 16 residues. Germline CDR1 MGHDK, CDR2 SYGVNS. CDR3 in DNA: TGTGCCAGCAGTGAATCAGGATGGACAGACTCTGAAAAACTGTTTTTT. It codes for CASSESGWTDSEKLFF. The variable domain in full, completed from reference TRBV25-1 and TRBJ1-4, reads EADIYQTPRYLVIGTGKKITLECSQTMGHDKMYWYQQDPGMELHLIHYSYGVNSTEKGDLSSESTVSRIRTEHFPLTLESARPSHTSQYLCASSESGWTDSEKLFFGSGTQLSVL.

The V gene is TRBV6-2 or TRBV6-3, the J gene TRBJ2-5; the D gene is possibly TRBD1 (5 bases). The J call may not be correct, given that the DNA end is closer to TRBJ2-1. Per the germline V gene, CDR1 is MNHEY and CDR2 is SVGEGT. This CDR3 region has 13 residues. CDR3 sequence: CASMVRAKWTQFF. The DNA of the CDR3 is TGTGCCAGCATGGTCAGGGCGAAATGGACCCAGTTCTTC.

This clonotype was recorded many times. This chain links TRBV3-1 with TRBJ1-2; 7 bases are shared with TRBD1. Germline V lookup: CDR1 LGHDT, CDR2 YNNKEL (reference sequence). The CDR3 length is 15 residues. J was trimmed by 0 bases and V by 4 bases; bases with no gene match: 5. CDR3 DNA sequence: TGTGCCAGCAGCCTCAAGGGGGCCGCTAACTATGGCTACACCTTC. This codes for CASSLKGAANYGYTF. Drawing the rest from reference TRBV3-1 and TRBJ1-2, the complete variable domain is DTAVSQTPKYLVTQMGNDKSIKCEQNLGHDTMYWYKQDSKKFLKIMFSYNNKELIINETVPNRFSPKSPDKAHLNLHINSLELGDSAVYFCASSLKGAANYGYTFGSGTRLTVV.

The chain is built from TRBV14 and TRBJ2-3; D is possibly TRBD2 (6 bases). The CDR3 has 15 residues. Germline CDR1 SGHDN, CDR2 FVKESK. V was trimmed by 6 bases and J by 3 bases, leaving 16 bases between them. DNA of the CDR3: TGTGCCAGCAGGAAGTCGAGCGGGTCGACAGATACGCAGTATTTT. Translated: CASRKSSGSTDTQYF.

The chain joins TRBV5-1 to TRBJ1-2; tentative D call: TRBD1 (6 bases). Germline V gene sequence: CDR1 SGHRS, CDR2 YFSETQ. The CDR3 has 14 amino acids. Trimming stripped 2 bases from V and 7 bases from J, with 15 bases between. The CDR3 sequence is CASSFVAGEGGYTF. In DNA form, the CDR3 reads TGCGCCAGCAGCTTCGTCGCAGGGGAAGGTGGCTACACCTTC.

This chain connects TRBV7-8 to TRBJ2-1, with 7 positions matching TRBD1. Germline values: CDR1 SGHVS, CDR2 FQNEAQ. The CDR3 loop spans 15 amino acids. V was clipped by 1 base and J by 6 bases; unmatched bases: 6. The CDR3 reads CASSLGGQLRNEQFF. CDR3 nucleotides: TGTGCCAGCAGCTTAGGGGGACAGCTACGCAATGAGCAGTTCTTC.

CDR3 sequence reads: CSVEPTLGGSTDTQYF. DNA for the CDR3: TGCAGCGTTGAACCGACACTAGGGGGAAGCACAGATACGCAGTATTTT. The chain is built from TRBV29-1 and TRBJ2-3; D might be TRBD1 (6 bases). Germline V gene sequence: CDR1 SQVTM, CDR2 ANQGSEA. V lost 2 bases and J lost 0, with 15 bases in between. This CDR3 has 16 amino acids.

The chain links TRBV7-9 to TRBJ1-5; TRBD1 is a possible D gene (5 bases). Germline assignment: CDR1 SEHNR and CDR2 FQNEAQ (reference sequence). Between the trimmed V and J ends, which lost 1 base and 7 bases, there was a span of 11 bases. The CDR3 covers 14 residues. CDR3 bases: TGTGCCAGCAGCTTAGGAGGACAAGCCCAGCCCCAGCATTTT. Protein product: CASSLGGQAQPQHF.

This clonotype was detected a few times. The genes are TRBV7-2 and TRBJ2-3; D not resolved. There are 16 residues in the CDR3. V was cut by 5 bases and J by 5 bases, with 20 bases left in between. Per the germline V gene, CDR1 is SGHTA and CDR2 is FQGNSA. The CDR3 loop is CASSPLGIVDQDTQYF. The CDR3 DNA reads TGTGCCAGCAGCCCCCTCGGAATAGTGGACCAAGATACGCAGTATTTT.

Only a few counts were recorded for this clonotype. This chain links TRBV27 with TRBJ2-1; TRBD2 aligns across 8 bases. The CDR3 runs 14 residues. CDR1 is MNHEY, CDR2 SMNVEV, per germline (reference sequence). Trimming took 3 bases from V and 6 from J; bases not matched to a gene: 4. The CDR3 spells CASSFGGAPNEQFF. The DNA of the CDR3 is TGTGCCAGCAGTTTCGGGGGGGCCCCCAATGAGCAGTTCTTC.